The 32 T cell receptor beta chains presented below share a single source sample, sequenced in a study of T cell repertoires in cytomegalovirus infection. TCRdb redid the calling of the reads with MiXCR, one entry per CDR3 protein. This table holds 290,000 or so distinct CDR3 sequences, roughly 23% found once. The sample consisted of PBMCs. The source is a human donor in good health (CMV status not recorded). Some clones in this sample may be carry-over from other donors' samples.

This clonotype came up a few times. No conserved phenylalanine or tryptophan is present at the end of the CDR3, so a read error is the likely explanation. The V and J genes are TRBV7-2 and TRBJ2-3; TRBD1 matches at 11 bases. Losses at the gene ends were 5 bases for V and 4 bases for J; bases not matched to a gene: 2. The CDR3 length is 14 residues. Germline values: CDR1 SGHTA, CDR2 FQGNSA. The CDR3 sequence is CASSRTGGPDTQYS. CDR3 nucleotides: TGTGCCAGCAGCCGGACAGGGGGCCCAGATACGCAGTATTCT.

The DNA of the CDR3 is TGTGCCAGCAGCTTGGGGGCCGACGGAAACTATGGCTACACCTTC. This gives the protein CASSLGADGNYGYTF. The chain couples TRBV5-4 to TRBJ1-2; D not certain. V lost 0 bases to trimming and J lost 2 bases, with 11 bases between them. Looked up from germline, CDR1 is SGHNT and CDR2 is YYREEE (reference sequence). The length of the CDR3 is 15 residues.

This clonotype was counted at least ten times. The chain carries TRBV7-2 and TRBJ2-7; unclear D gene. The CDR3 is 11 amino acids. CDR1 is SGHTA and CDR2 is FQGNSA in the germline V gene. V gave up 4 bases and J gave up 4 bases, with 5 bases separating them. In nucleotides, the CDR3 is TGTGCCAGCAGCTCTGAATACGAGCAGTACTTC. Its protein product is CASSSEYEQYF.

The chain uses TRBV18 and TRBJ2-3; TRBD1 matches at 9 bases. Losses at the gene ends were 2 bases for V and 6 bases for J; bases not matched to a gene: 9. Germline assignment: CDR1 KGHSH and CDR2 LQKENI. The CDR3 has 16 amino acids. The CDR3 region is CASSPSGTGNLDTQYF. The CDR3 DNA reads TGTGCCAGCTCACCAAGCGGGACAGGGAATCTGGATACGCAGTATTTT. The entire variable domain, with the rest obtained from reference TRBV18 and TRBJ2-3, is as follows: NAGVMQNPRHLVRRRGQEARLRCSPMKGHSHVYWYRQLPEEGLKFMVYLQKENIIDESGMPKERFSAEFPKEGPSILRIQQVVRGDSAAYFCASSPSGTGNLDTQYFGPGTRLTVL.

The V call is TRBV27, the J call TRBJ1-6; the D is unclear. The CDR3 totals 14 residues. V lost 1 base to trimming and J lost 5 bases, with 6 bases between them. The germline V gene has CDR1 MNHEY and CDR2 SMNVEV (reference sequence). The CDR3 nucleotides read TGTGCCAGCAGTTTATGGGCCAATAATTCACCCCTCCACTTT. Amino acid sequence: CASSLWANNSPLHF.

This clonotype came up many times. The CDR3 spells CASSYSRGLSGNTIYF. Written as DNA, the CDR3 is TGTGCCAGCAGTTACTCGAGGGGGCTCTCTGGAAACACCATATATTTT. The gene calls are TRBV6-5 and TRBJ1-3; TRBD1 matches at 7 bases. V gave up 0 bases and J gave up 0 bases; unmatched junction bases: 2. This CDR3 has 16 amino acids. From germline, CDR1 is MNHEY and CDR2 SVGAGI.

This clonotype was seen more than once but under ten times. The rearrangement joins TRBV5-1 to TRBJ2-1; D tentatively reads TRBD1 or TRBD2 (5 bases each). CDR3 length equals 13 residues. V dropped 0 bases and J dropped 9 bases, with 10 bases sitting between them. CDR1 is SGHRS, CDR2 YFSETQ, per germline. The DNA for the CDR3 is TGCGCCAGCAGCTTGGCGTACGGGACTGAGCAGTTCTTC. Translating it yields CASSLAYGTEQFF.

V gene TRBV2 combines with J gene TRBJ2-3, with 8 bases identical to TRBD2. The CDR3 length is 14 residues. Germline V gives CDR1 SNHLY, CDR2 FYNNEI. Unmatched junction bases numbered 4, after V lost 7 bases and J lost 1 base. CDR3 DNA sequence: TGTGCCAGCACCCAGACTAGCGGCACAGATACGCAGTATTTT. Translation: CASTQTSGTDTQYF.

This clonotype occurred a few times. The chain uses TRBV6-6 and TRBJ2-3; D is unresolved. The germline V and J ends were trimmed by 4 bases and 8 bases, with 10 bases remaining between them. The CDR3 sequence is 12 residues long. Germline V gene lookup returns CDR1 MNHNY and CDR2 SVGAGI (reference sequence). Here the CDR3 DNA reads TGTGCCAGCAGTTCCACAACCGTTACGCAGTATTTT. Translated, it gives CASSSTTVTQYF.

This clonotype was counted between two and nine times. The V gene is TRBV28, the J gene TRBJ1-1, with no clear D. The CDR3 is 12 amino acids. Germline loops: CDR1 MDHEN, CDR2 SYDVKM. The ends were cut back, 5 bases at V and 8 bases at J, with 12 bases in the middle. As DNA, the CDR3 is TGTGCCAGCAGTCGCCCGACATTGGAAGCTTTCTTT. The encoded protein is CASSRPTLEAFF.

This clonotype was recorded at least ten times. The chain couples TRBV7-2 to TRBJ2-4, with a weak D call TRBD1 (5 bases). The CDR3 loop spans 15 amino acids. V was trimmed by 1 base and J by 7 bases, leaving 14 bases between them. CDR1 is SGHTA and CDR2 is FQGNSA in the germline V gene. CDR3 in DNA: TGTGCCAGCAGCTTAGGGGGCACCTCCGGGAACATTCAGTACTTC. It yields the protein CASSLGGTSGNIQYF. The full variable domain, its missing parts supplied by reference TRBV7-2 and TRBJ2-4, is GAGVSQSPSNKVTEKGKDVELRCDPISGHTALYWYRQSLGQGLEFLIYFQGNSAPDKSGLPSDRFSAERTGGSVSTLTIQRTQQEDSAVYLCASSLGGTSGNIQYFGAGTRLSVL.

This clonotype was observed many times. V is TRBV7-6 and J is TRBJ2-7, with D unresolved. CDR1 SGHVS and CDR2 FNYEAQ come from the germline V gene. The germline V and J ends were trimmed by 3 bases and 4 bases, with 7 bases remaining between them. The CDR3 runs to 12 residues. Here the CDR3 DNA reads TGTGCCAGCAGCTTCGACCTTTACGAGCAGTACTTC. Translation gives CASSFDLYEQYF.

At least ten counts were recorded for this clonotype. In DNA, the CDR3 is TGTGCCAGCAGCCCCGGGATTGGACAGAGCGAGCAGTACTTC. Translated: CASSPGIGQSEQYF. The chain carries TRBV11-2 and TRBJ2-7, with a tentative D call TRBD1 (6 bases). CDR1 and CDR2 from the germline V gene are SGHAT and FQNNGV. The CDR3 is 14 amino acids. V lost 5 bases and J 6 bases, leaving 17 bases between the germline ends.

This clonotype was picked up a small number of times. V and J are TRBV6-2 or TRBV6-3 and TRBJ2-7; the match to TRBD1 covers 9 bases. The CDR3 extends over 14 amino acids. Germline V gives CDR1 MNHEY, CDR2 SVGEGT. The J segment lost 2 bases and the V segment lost 5 bases, leaving 4 bases of the junction unmatched. CDR3 nucleotides: TGTGCCAGCAGTAGGGGGACAGGGACCTACGAGCAGTACGTC. Amino acids: CASSRGTGTYEQYV.

This chain links TRBV28 with TRBJ2-5; possibly TRBD2 for D (6 bases). V lost 3 bases, J lost 5 bases, and 13 bases lay in between. The CDR3 loop spans 14 amino acids. The germline CDR1 and CDR2 sequences are MDHEN and SYDVKM. DNA for the CDR3: TGTGCCAGCAGTTTCGTGGGCGCGGGGGAGACCCAGTACTTC. Protein: CASSFVGAGETQYF. Supplemented by reference TRBV28 and TRBJ2-5, the full variable domain reads DVKVTQSSRYLVKRTGEKVFLECVQDMDHENMFWYRQDPGLGLRLIYFSYDVKMKEKGDIPEGYSVSREKKERFSLILESASTNQTSMYLCASSFVGAGETQYFGPGTRLLVL.

In this sample, this clonotype turned up a few times. The V call is TRBV7-9, the J call TRBJ1-1; D gene ambiguous. The CDR3 is made up of 16 amino acids. V dropped 1 base and J dropped 1 base, with 13 bases sitting between them. Germline V gene data show CDR1 as SEHNR and CDR2 as FQNEAQ (reference sequence). CDR3 in DNA: TGTGCCAGCAGCTTAGTCCCGTTTTTTAGGAACACTGAAGCTTTCTTT. It is translated as CASSLVPFFRNTEAFF.

This clonotype was picked up many times. The V call is TRBV11-2, the J call TRBJ2-2; 14 bases fit TRBD2. Germline trimming cut 5 bases from V and 3 bases from J; bases unmatched to any gene: 8. The CDR3 covers 18 residues. Germline V gives CDR1 SGHAT, CDR2 FQNNGV. This CDR3 is CASSNRLAGGRHTGELFF. DNA for the CDR3: TGTGCCAGCAGCAACCGACTAGCGGGGGGGCGCCACACCGGGGAGCTGTTTTTT.

This clonotype occurred many times. The genes are TRBV7-2 and TRBJ2-7, with 8 nucleotides matching TRBD1. The V and J ends lost 2 bases and 4 bases, in that order; junction bases with no gene match: 7. Looked up from germline, CDR1 is SGHTA and CDR2 is FQGNSA. The CDR3 spans 15 residues. The chain's CDR3 is CASSLSPGGVYEQYF. The CDR3 coding sequence is TGTGCCAGCAGCTTATCCCCAGGGGGCGTTTACGAGCAGTACTTC.

The gene calls are TRBV20-1 and TRBJ1-1; no definite D call. The length of the CDR3 is 12 residues. CDR1 is DFQATT and CDR2 is SNEGSKA in the germline V gene (reference sequence). The germline V and J ends were trimmed by 1 base and 9 bases, with 12 bases remaining between them. The chain's CDR3 is CSARATSLQAFF. The DNA of the CDR3 is TGCAGTGCTAGAGCTACAAGTCTGCAAGCTTTCTTT.

This clonotype was counted many times. V gene TRBV18 combines with J gene TRBJ1-1, with D possibly TRBD1 on 6 matching bases. Deletions cut 3 bases from V and 7 bases from J, with 15 bases between. Germline V gene lookup returns CDR1 KGHSH and CDR2 LQKENI. The CDR3 runs 14 residues. The DNA for the CDR3 is TGTGCCAGCTCACCGGGGGCTGGGGCGAGTGAAGCTTTCTTT. This gives the protein CASSPGAGASEAFF. The full variable domain, its missing parts supplied by reference TRBV18 and TRBJ1-1, is NAGVMQNPRHLVRRRGQEARLRCSPMKGHSHVYWYRQLPEEGLKFMVYLQKENIIDESGMPKERFSAEFPKEGPSILRIQQVVRGDSAAYFCASSPGAGASEAFFGQGTRLTVV.

The rearrangement joins TRBV29-1 to TRBJ2-7, with D perhaps matching TRBD1 or TRBD2 (5 bases each). V was pared by 7 bases and J by 3 bases, with 19 bases between. The CDR3 sequence is 14 residues long. Looked up from germline, CDR1 is SQVTM and CDR2 is ANQGSEA. The CDR3: CSAESGTGNYEQYF. CDR3 DNA: TGCAGCGCGGAATCCGGGACCGGGAACTACGAGCAGTACTTC.

This chain uses TRBV12-3 or TRBV12-4 with TRBJ2-7; tentatively, D is TRBD1 (5 bases). The CDR3 totals 14 residues. V was cut by 3 bases and J by 7 bases, with 16 bases left in between. The CDR3 region has the DNA TGTGCCAGCAGTTTTAACAGGCCCGGTATAGAGCAGTACTTC. Encoded protein: CASSFNRPGIEQYF.

At least ten counts were recorded for this clonotype. The J gene is TRBJ2-1, the V gene TRBV10-3; TRBD2 matches at 11 bases. The CDR3 is 16 amino acids. Germline V gene lookup returns CDR1 ENHRY and CDR2 SYGVKD. V was pared by 6 bases and J by 10 bases, with 14 bases of the junction left unmatched. The CDR3 reads CAISERIAGGLREQFF. In DNA form, the CDR3 reads TGTGCCATCAGCGAGCGAATAGCGGGAGGGTTACGAGAGCAGTTCTTC.

This chain joins TRBV7-2 and TRBJ2-3; 10 nucleotides align to TRBD2. This CDR3 is 15 amino acids long. Germline lookup yields CDR1 SGHTA and CDR2 FQGNSA. V was pared by 1 base and J by 4 bases, with 2 bases of the junction left unmatched. Here the CDR3 DNA reads TGTGCCAGCAGCTTAGGTAGCGGGAGGTCAGATACGCAGTATTTT. Protein: CASSLGSGRSDTQYF.

The chain uses TRBV18 and TRBJ2-1; the D gene is possibly TRBD1 (5 bases). Looked up from germline, CDR1 is KGHSH and CDR2 is LQKENI. The CDR3 is made up of 15 amino acids. Trimming took off 0 bases at V and 9 bases at J, with 15 bases between the two ends. The CDR3 DNA reads TGTGCCAGCTCACCACCCCTTAACCAGGGATCTGAGCAGTTCTTC. Residues: CASSPPLNQGSEQFF.

Notes on this clonotype: A junction boundary mismatches the germline segment, possibly from a read error. V usage is TRBV5-6 and J usage is TRBJ2-5; possible D gene TRBD1, 5 bases. Germline V gene lookup returns CDR1 SGHDT and CDR2 YYEEEE. The CDR3 contains 16 residues. CDR3 nucleotides: TGTGCCAGCAGGTTGGGGCTCTCATTGAGCCAAGAGACCCAGTACTTC. Amino acids: CASRLGLSLSQETQYF.

This clonotype was seen only a few times. The genes are TRBV20-1 and TRBJ1-4; D possibly corresponds to TRBD1 (6 bases). The germline gives CDR1 DFQATT, CDR2 SNEGSKA (reference sequence). The CDR3 loop spans 14 amino acids. V gave up 4 bases and J gave up 6 bases, with 15 bases separating them. CDR3 in amino acids: CSATGGRGYEKLFF. In DNA form, the CDR3 reads TGCAGTGCTACCGGTGGGAGGGGGTATGAAAAACTGTTTTTT.

This clonotype was recorded a few times. The J gene is TRBJ1-2, the V gene TRBV28; 7 nucleotides align to TRBD1. The length of the CDR3 is 15 residues. The V and J ends lost 1 base and 4 bases, in that order; junction bases with no gene match: 6. CDR1 MDHEN and CDR2 SYDVKM come from the germline V gene. The CDR3, as DNA: TGTGCCAGCAGTTTATTAGGGACAGCCTCCTATGGCTACACCTTC. It translates to CASSLLGTASYGYTF.

The chain carries TRBV29-1 and TRBJ2-5, with 8 bases that match TRBD1. CDR3 length equals 12 residues. The germline CDR1 and CDR2 sequences are SQVTM and ANQGSEA. The J segment lost 1 base and the V segment lost 6 bases, leaving 1 base of the junction unmatched. Here the CDR3 DNA reads TGCAGCGTCGGACAGGGCCAAGAGACCCAGTACTTC. Translated, it gives CSVGQGQETQYF.

The J gene is TRBJ2-7, the V gene TRBV6-6, with 7 bases identical to TRBD1. Germline V gene sequence: CDR1 MNHNY, CDR2 SVGAGI (reference sequence). Losses at the gene ends were 4 bases for V and 2 bases for J; bases not matched to a gene: 5. The CDR3 contains 14 residues. Here the CDR3 reads CASSLQGSPYEQYF. CDR3 bases: TGTGCCAGCAGTTTACAGGGGTCCCCCTACGAGCAGTACTTC.

This clonotype was counted only a few times. The chain links TRBV5-6 to TRBJ2-2; D is perhaps TRBD1 or TRBD2 (5 bases each). V gave up 0 bases and J gave up 6 bases, with 12 bases separating them. This CDR3 contains 15 residues. Germline values: CDR1 SGHDT, CDR2 YYEEEE. The CDR3 protein is CASSLVAGRAGELFF. In DNA form, the CDR3 reads TGTGCCAGCAGCTTGGTGGCAGGGCGGGCCGGGGAGCTGTTTTTT.

In regard to this clonotype: A read error may be the cause here, since a much bigger clone is one base away. V is TRBV7-2 and J is TRBJ1-1; 9 bases align to TRBD1. The CDR3 has 13 residues. Germline values: CDR1 SGHTA, CDR2 FQGNSA. V was clipped by 3 bases and J by 6 bases; unmatched bases: 2. The CDR3 loop reads CASSFDRGAEAFF. As DNA, the CDR3 is TGTGCCAGCAGCTTCGACAGGGGGGCTGAAGCTTTCTTT.